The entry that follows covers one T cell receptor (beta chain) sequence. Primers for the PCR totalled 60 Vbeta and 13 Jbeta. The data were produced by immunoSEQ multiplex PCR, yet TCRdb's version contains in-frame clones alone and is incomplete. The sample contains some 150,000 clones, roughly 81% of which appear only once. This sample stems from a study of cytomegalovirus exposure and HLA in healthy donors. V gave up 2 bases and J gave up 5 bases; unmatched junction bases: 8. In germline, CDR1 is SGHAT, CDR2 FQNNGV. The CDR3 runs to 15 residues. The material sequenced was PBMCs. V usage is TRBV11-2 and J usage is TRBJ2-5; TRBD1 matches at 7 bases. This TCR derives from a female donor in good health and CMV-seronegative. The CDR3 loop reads CASSLRGLGQETQYF. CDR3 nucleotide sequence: TGTGCCAGCAGCTTAAGGGGGCTGGGGCAGGAGACCCAGTACTTC.